This T cell receptor beta chain came from a study of blood T cell repertoires in COVID-19. Study-level information: Samples came from the United States, Italy and Spain, spanning acute and convalescent COVID-19.

In the authors' workflow: Cell counts per sample came from amplifying reference gene primers. Clones were read by immunoSEQ multiplex PCR, and TCRdb kept only the in-frame ones, dropping some. Clone size and V and J calls were adopted from that table, with D and trimming inferred from the DNA. The sample carries some 220,000 clones, about 87% recorded once. There are 15 residues in the CDR3. The germline gives CDR1 SGHRS, CDR2 YFSETQ. V was trimmed by 0 bases and J by 1 base, leaving 7 bases between them. Material: PBMCs or T cells enriched from blood (not recorded which). The chain carries TRBV5-1 and TRBJ2-2, with a weak D call TRBD1 (5 bases). The sequence was obtained from a woman aged 25 to 39 who had recovered from COVID-19. The CDR3 here is CASSLDTGNTGELFF. Here the CDR3 DNA reads TGCGCCAGCAGCTTGGACACAGGGAACACCGGGGAGCTGTTTTTT. The full variable domain, with the rest looked up from reference TRBV5-1 and TRBJ2-2, is KAGVTQTPRYLIKTRGQQVTLSCSPISGHRSVSWYQQTPGQGLQFLFEYFSETQRNKGNFPGRFSGRQFSNSRSEMNVSTLELGDSALYLCASSLDTGNTGELFFGEGSRLTVL.